The next 24 T cell receptor beta chains were all read from a single sample in a study of CD8 T cells in ankylosing spondylitis. Each CDR3 protein is one row after TCRdb ran MiXCR on the 5' RACE reads. The sample carries roughly 230,000 distinct CDR3 sequences, around 8% recorded once. The specimen was blood, either unsorted or a sorted T cell fraction (not recorded which). These receptors came from a female donor with ankylosing spondylitis or in good health (not recorded which).

In its sample, this clonotype was seen many times. V usage is TRBV5-1 and J usage is TRBJ2-2; the D is unclear. The CDR3 is 13 amino acids. Germline V gene lookup returns CDR1 SGHRS and CDR2 YFSETQ. V gave up 0 bases and J gave up 5 bases, with 5 bases separating them. CDR3 sequence (DNA): TGCGCCAGCAGCTTGGAGCCGACCGGGGAGCTGTTTTTT. Amino acids: CASSLEPTGELFF.

This clonotype was seen repeatedly, ten times or more. The chain has TRBV7-2 and TRBJ2-1, with D perhaps matching TRBD2 (6 bases). The length of the CDR3 is 15 residues. The V gene's germline CDR1 is SGHTA and CDR2 FQGNSA. V shed 0 bases and J shed 5 bases, with 11 bases lying between them. The CDR3 is CASSLAAGLDNEQFF. The CDR3 DNA is TGTGCCAGCAGCTTAGCCGCGGGACTCGACAATGAGCAGTTCTTC.

This clonotype was recorded at least ten times. V is TRBV20-1 and J is TRBJ2-3; D is unresolved. The CDR3 sequence is 12 residues long. V shed 8 bases and J shed 2 bases, with 11 bases lying between them. Germline-derived CDR1 and CDR2 are DFQATT and SNEGSKA (reference sequence). For the CDR3, the DNA is TGCAGTCGTGCGCGGAACACAGATACGCAGTATTTT. Translated, it gives CSRARNTDTQYF.

Ten or more counts support this clonotype. The chain recombines TRBV15 with TRBJ2-7; 8 nucleotides line up with TRBD2. This CDR3 comprises 14 residues. With 8 bases clipped from V and 5 bases from J, the junction kept 11 bases outside the gene matches. CDR1 LNHNV and CDR2 YYDKDF come from the germline V gene (reference sequence). The CDR3 sequence: CATSRGGRFHEQYF. CDR3 DNA sequence: TGTGCCACCTCCAGGGGCGGGAGGTTCCACGAGCAGTACTTC. The entire variable domain, with the rest obtained from reference TRBV15 and TRBJ2-7, is as follows: DAMVIQNPRYQVTQFGKPVTLSCSQTLNHNVMYWYQQKSSQAPKLLFHYYDKDFNNEADTPDNFQSRRPNTSFCFLDIRSPGLGDTAMYLCATSRGGRFHEQYFGPGTRLTVT.

This clonotype was seen repeatedly, ten times or more. The chain links TRBV3-1 to TRBJ2-7, with TRBD1 matching 7 bases. The length of the CDR3 is 15 residues. Germline V gives CDR1 LGHDT, CDR2 YNNKEL (reference sequence). V shed 4 bases, J shed 3 bases, and the junction held 9 bases outside the gene matches. In DNA form, the CDR3 reads TGTGCCAGCAGCCGCATTGGGACAGCTTTCTACGAGCAGTACTTC. Amino acid sequence: CASSRIGTAFYEQYF.

The chain has TRBV12-3 or TRBV12-4 and TRBJ2-1, with D uncertain. The CDR3 runs to 15 residues. The V end lost 6 bases, the J end lost 3 bases, and 15 bases lay between the germline ends. CDR3 DNA sequence: TGTGCCAGCAGCCCCCCGGGCGCATACTACAATGAGCAGTTCTTC. Translating gives CASSPPGAYYNEQFF.

This clonotype occurred many times. The chain joins TRBV3-1 to TRBJ2-2; TRBD2 matches at 15 bases. The V and J ends lost 2 bases and 5 bases, in that order; junction bases with no gene match: 9. This CDR3 contains 19 residues. The germline V gene encodes CDR1 LGHDT and CDR2 YNNKEL (reference sequence). The DNA of the CDR3 is TGTGCCAGCAGCCAATTTCCGGGACTAGCGGGAGGAATAACCGGGGAGCTGTTTTTT. It translates to CASSQFPGLAGGITGELFF.

In its sample, this clonotype was seen many times. The rearrangement uses TRBV7-6 and TRBJ2-5; D unclear. The V end lost 0 bases, the J end lost 5 bases, and 4 bases lay between the germline ends. Looked up from germline, CDR1 is SGHVS and CDR2 is FNYEAQ. There are 12 residues in the CDR3. The CDR3 here is CASSLAWETQYF. In nucleotides, the CDR3 is TGTGCCAGCAGCTTAGCTTGGGAGACCCAGTACTTC.

The V call is TRBV7-2, the J call TRBJ1-1; D gene unclear. Germline lookup yields CDR1 SGHTA and CDR2 FQGNSA. The CDR3 length is 11 residues. V was clipped by 2 bases and J by 7 bases, with 5 bases between them. As DNA, the CDR3 is TGTGCCAGCAGCTTATCTTTTGAAGCTTTCTTT. This encodes CASSLSFEAFF.

The chain couples TRBV20-1 to TRBJ2-3, with 8 bases identical to TRBD2. Trimming removed 0 bases from V and 4 bases from J; junction bases left unmatched: 12. The germline CDR1 and CDR2 sequences are DFQATT and SNEGSKA (reference sequence). The CDR3 runs to 17 residues. The CDR3 reads CSARDPPSGRGSDTQYF. The CDR3 DNA follows: TGCAGTGCTAGAGATCCCCCGAGCGGGAGAGGGTCAGATACGCAGTATTTT.

This clonotype was seen repeatedly, ten times or more. The chain links TRBV6-5 to TRBJ2-1; 7 bases match TRBD1. Per germline, CDR1 MNHEY and CDR2 SVGAGI. V lost 2 bases, J lost 3 bases, and 7 bases stayed unmatched. This CDR3 comprises 16 residues. The CDR3 reads CASSYLDRAGYNEQFF. CDR3 in DNA: TGTGCCAGCAGTTACCTAGACAGGGCGGGCTACAATGAGCAGTTCTTC.

The chain links TRBV7-8 to TRBJ2-2; 13 positions match TRBD2. This CDR3 has 15 amino acids. With V trimmed by 5 bases and J by 6 bases, 3 bases remained unmatched. Germline V gene data show CDR1 as SGHVS and CDR2 as FQNEAQ. The CDR3 spells CASSRTSGSPGELFF. For the CDR3, the DNA is TGTGCCAGCAGCCGGACTAGCGGGAGCCCCGGGGAGCTGTTTTTT. The whole variable domain, filled in from reference TRBV7-8 and TRBJ2-2, reads GAGVSQSPRYKVAKRGQDVALRCDPISGHVSLFWYQQALGQGPEFLTYFQNEAQLDKSGLPSDRFFAERPEGSVSTLKIQRTQQEDSAVYLCASSRTSGSPGELFFGEGSRLTVL.

This clonotype occurred many times. The chain joins TRBV5-1 to TRBJ1-1, with no clear D. CDR3 length: 13 amino acids. Germline V gene lookup returns CDR1 SGHRS and CDR2 YFSETQ. V lost 1 base and J 8 bases, leaving 12 bases between the germline ends. The DNA for the CDR3 is TGCGCCAGCAGCTTGAGATGGACTGAGGAAGCTTTCTTT. Its protein product is CASSLRWTEEAFF.

This clonotype was seen repeatedly, ten times or more. This chain links TRBV7-9 with TRBJ2-3, with TRBD2 matching 8 bases. Per germline, CDR1 SEHNR and CDR2 FQNEAQ (reference sequence). This CDR3 is built from 15 residues. Trimming took 9 bases from V and 6 from J; bases not matched to a gene: 14. For the CDR3, the DNA is TGTGCCAGTACAAAGCGGGAGACCTTTGAGGATACGCAGTATTTT. Encoded protein: CASTKRETFEDTQYF.

The CDR3 region has the DNA TGTGCCAGCAGCTTTAGCGGGAGGGCGAGCGATGAGCAGTTCTTC. This sequence encodes CASSFSGRASDEQFF. The V call is TRBV7-8, the J call TRBJ2-1, with 11 positions matching TRBD2. Losses at the gene ends were 3 bases for V and 8 bases for J; bases not matched to a gene: 6. CDR1 SGHVS and CDR2 FQNEAQ come from the germline V gene. The CDR3 covers 15 residues.

V and J are TRBV7-9 and TRBJ1-1; D is uncertain. Between the trimmed V and J ends, which lost 2 bases and 4 bases, there was a span of 14 bases. Germline CDR1 and CDR2: SEHNR and FQNEAQ (reference sequence). The CDR3 contains 15 residues. CDR3 in DNA: TGTGCCAGCAGCTTACATAACCAACGGACCACTGAAGCTTTCTTT. Amino acid sequence: CASSLHNQRTTEAFF.

This clonotype showed up many times. This chain uses TRBV12-3 or TRBV12-4 with TRBJ2-5, with TRBD2 as a possible D gene (6 bases). V was pared by 5 bases and J by 4 bases, with 14 bases between. The CDR3 sequence is 14 residues long. CDR3: CASSPTGLIETQYF. The CDR3 DNA reads TGTGCCAGCAGTCCGACGGGACTCATAGAGACCCAGTACTTC.

Comment on this clonotype: A much larger clone lies one base from this, so it may be a read error. The chain carries TRBV2 and TRBJ2-1, with 9 bases fitting TRBD1. The length of the CDR3 is 14 residues. Germline CDR1 SNHLY, CDR2 FYNNEI. CDR3 sequence reads: CANSVQTGGNEQFF. The CDR3, as DNA: TGTGCCAACAGTGTACAGACAGGGGGAAATGAGCAGTTCTTC.

This clonotype has a count of ten or more. The chain combines TRBV6-6 with TRBJ2-1; D not certain. V gave up 0 bases and J gave up 15 bases, with 15 bases separating them. In germline, CDR1 is MNHNY, CDR2 SVGAGI (reference sequence). This CDR3 comprises 13 residues. DNA for the CDR3: TGTGCCAGCAGTTACTCACCCGGCCCGGGTGGGTTCTTC. Encoded protein: CASSYSPGPGGFF.

Many counts were recorded for this clonotype. The chain combines TRBV12-3 or TRBV12-4 with TRBJ2-7; D assignment may be TRBD1 or TRBD2 (5 bases each). The CDR3 contains 14 residues. Trimming removed 7 bases at V and 0 bases at J, with 13 bases between. The CDR3 is CASTGDRSSYEQYF. CDR3 nucleotides: TGTGCCAGCACCGGGGACCGGAGCTCCTACGAGCAGTACTTC.

A remark on this clonotype: Just one base apart from a much larger clone, this may be a read error. The CDR3 spells CTSSTTGSYNEQFF. CDR3 bases: TGTACCAGCAGCACTACGGGAAGTTACAATGAGCAGTTCTTC. The J gene is TRBJ2-1, the V gene TRBV7-6; perhaps TRBD2 as D (5 bases). The CDR3 runs to 14 residues. CDR1 is SGHVS, CDR2 FNYEAQ, per germline.

This clonotype was found many times. This CDR3 is CARSLDLKRELNKNIQYF. The CDR3 nucleotides are TGTGCCAGAAGCTTGGACCTCAAGCGGGAGCTAAACAAAAACATTCAGTACTTC. The chain is built from TRBV5-3 and TRBJ2-4; 8 bases align to TRBD2. TRBV5-3 is assigned to the ORF class and has an uncertain function. V trimming: 0 bases; J trimming: 3 bases; junction bases outside the gene matches: 11. The CDR3 length is 18 residues.

Ten or more counts support this clonotype. The J gene is TRBJ1-2, the V gene TRBV6-2 or TRBV6-3; D perhaps matches TRBD1 (5 bases). The length of the CDR3 is 15 residues. Germline V gene sequence: CDR1 MNHEY, CDR2 SVGEGT. Between the trimmed V and J ends, which lost 6 bases and 2 bases, there was a span of 16 bases. The CDR3 reads CASSLGTLKNYGYTF. The CDR3, as DNA: TGTGCCAGCAGCCTCGGGACTCTAAAAAACTATGGCTACACCTTC.

CDR3 sequence (DNA): TGCAGTGCGGTAGACAATGAGCAGTTCTTC. It yields the protein CSAVDNEQFF. This chain connects TRBV20-1 to TRBJ2-1; D remains ambiguous. Germline V gives CDR1 DFQATT, CDR2 SNEGSKA (reference sequence). This CDR3 comprises 10 residues. Deletions cut 6 bases from V and 5 bases from J, with 5 bases between.